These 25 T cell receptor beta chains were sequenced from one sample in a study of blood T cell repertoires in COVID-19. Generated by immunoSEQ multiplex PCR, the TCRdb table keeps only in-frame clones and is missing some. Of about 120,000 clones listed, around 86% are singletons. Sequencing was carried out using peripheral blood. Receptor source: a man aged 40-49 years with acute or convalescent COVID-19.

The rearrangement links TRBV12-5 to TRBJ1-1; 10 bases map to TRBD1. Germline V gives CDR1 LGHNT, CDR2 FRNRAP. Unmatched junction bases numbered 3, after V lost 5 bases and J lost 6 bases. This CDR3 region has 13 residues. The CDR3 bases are TGTGCTAGTGGTCAAGGACAGGGGGCTGAAGCTTTCTTT. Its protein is CASGQGQGAEAFF.

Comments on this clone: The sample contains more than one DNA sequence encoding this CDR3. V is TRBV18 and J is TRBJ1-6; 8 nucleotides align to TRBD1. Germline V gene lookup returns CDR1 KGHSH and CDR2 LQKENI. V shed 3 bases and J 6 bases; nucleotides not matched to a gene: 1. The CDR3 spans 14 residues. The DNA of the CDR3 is TGTGCCAGCTCACCCGGACAGGGTAATTCACCCCTCCACTTT. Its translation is CASSPGQGNSPLHF.

The CDR3 DNA follows: TGTGCCAGCTCACCATCGACAGAAAAAAATGAAAAACTGTTTTTT. This sequence encodes CASSPSTEKNEKLFF. The gene calls are TRBV18 and TRBJ1-4; D may be TRBD1 (5 bases). Trimming removed 2 bases at V and 5 bases at J, with 12 bases between. Per the germline V gene, CDR1 is KGHSH and CDR2 is LQKENI. The CDR3 is made up of 15 amino acids. Full variable domain (rest looked up from reference TRBV18 and TRBJ1-4): NAGVMQNPRHLVRRRGQEARLRCSPMKGHSHVYWYRQLPEEGLKFMVYLQKENIIDESGMPKERFSAEFPKEGPSILRIQQVVRGDSAAYFCASSPSTEKNEKLFFGSGTQLSVL.

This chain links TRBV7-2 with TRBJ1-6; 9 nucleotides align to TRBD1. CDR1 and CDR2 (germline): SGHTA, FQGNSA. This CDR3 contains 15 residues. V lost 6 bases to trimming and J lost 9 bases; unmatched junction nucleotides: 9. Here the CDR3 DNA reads TGTGCCAGCAGGACTGACGGGACAGGGAGTTCACCCCTCCACTTT. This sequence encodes CASRTDGTGSSPLHF.

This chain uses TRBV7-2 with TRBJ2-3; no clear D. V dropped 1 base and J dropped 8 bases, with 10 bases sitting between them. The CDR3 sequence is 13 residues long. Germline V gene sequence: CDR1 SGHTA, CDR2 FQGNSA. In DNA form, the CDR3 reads TGTGCCAGCAGCTTAGGGATAACGGGTACGCAGTATTTT. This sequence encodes CASSLGITGTQYF.

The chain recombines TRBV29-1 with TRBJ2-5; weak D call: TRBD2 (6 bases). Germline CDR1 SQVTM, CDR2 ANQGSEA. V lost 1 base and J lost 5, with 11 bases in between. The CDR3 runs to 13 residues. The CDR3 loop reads CSVEVYRGETQYF. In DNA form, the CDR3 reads TGCAGCGTTGAAGTGTACCGGGGGGAGACCCAGTACTTC.

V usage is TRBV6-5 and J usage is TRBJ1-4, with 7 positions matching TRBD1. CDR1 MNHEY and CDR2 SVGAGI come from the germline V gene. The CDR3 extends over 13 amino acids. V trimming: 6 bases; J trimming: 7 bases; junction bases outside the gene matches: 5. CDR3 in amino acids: CASSRGTVEKLFF. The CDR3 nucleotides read TGTGCCAGCAGCCGAGGGACAGTTGAAAAACTGTTTTTT.

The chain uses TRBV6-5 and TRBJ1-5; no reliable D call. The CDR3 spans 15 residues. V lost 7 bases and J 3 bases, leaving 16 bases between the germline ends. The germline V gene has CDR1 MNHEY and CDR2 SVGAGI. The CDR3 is CASTGGGNLNQPQHF. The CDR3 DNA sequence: TGTGCCAGCACCGGAGGAGGGAACCTCAATCAGCCCCAGCATTTT.

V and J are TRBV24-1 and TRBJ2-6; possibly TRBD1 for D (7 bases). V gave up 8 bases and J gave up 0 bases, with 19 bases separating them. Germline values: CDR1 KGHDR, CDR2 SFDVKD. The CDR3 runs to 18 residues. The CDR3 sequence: CATTPTGRSTSGANVLTF. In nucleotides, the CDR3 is TGTGCCACCACCCCGACAGGGAGGAGTACCTCTGGGGCCAACGTCCTGACTTTC.

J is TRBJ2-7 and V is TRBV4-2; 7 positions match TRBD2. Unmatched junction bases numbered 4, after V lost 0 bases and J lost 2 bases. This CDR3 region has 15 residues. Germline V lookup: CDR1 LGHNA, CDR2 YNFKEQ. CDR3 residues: CASSQEASGTYEQYF. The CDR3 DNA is TGTGCCAGCAGCCAAGAGGCTAGCGGAACCTACGAGCAGTACTTC.

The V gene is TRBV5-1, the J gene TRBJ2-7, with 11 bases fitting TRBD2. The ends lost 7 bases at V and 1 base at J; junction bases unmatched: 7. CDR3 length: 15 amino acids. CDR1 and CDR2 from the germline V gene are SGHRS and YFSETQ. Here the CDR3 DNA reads TGCGCCAGCTCCGGGACTAGCGGAGAATCCTACGAGCAGTACTTC. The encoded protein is CASSGTSGESYEQYF. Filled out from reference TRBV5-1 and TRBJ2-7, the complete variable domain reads KAGVTQTPRYLIKTRGQQVTLSCSPISGHRSVSWYQQTPGQGLQFLFEYFSETQRNKGNFPGRFSGRQFSNSRSEMNVSTLELGDSALYLCASSGTSGESYEQYFGPGTRLTVT.

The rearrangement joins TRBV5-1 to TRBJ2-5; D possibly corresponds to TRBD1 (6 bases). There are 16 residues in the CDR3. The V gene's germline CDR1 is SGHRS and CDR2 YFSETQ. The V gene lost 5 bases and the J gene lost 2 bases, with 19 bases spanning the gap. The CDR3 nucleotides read TGCGCCAGCAGTTCATCTAAGGGGGAAAGGCAAGAGACCCAGTACTTC. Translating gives CASSSSKGERQETQYF. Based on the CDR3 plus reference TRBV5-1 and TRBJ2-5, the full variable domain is KAGVTQTPRYLIKTRGQQVTLSCSPISGHRSVSWYQQTPGQGLQFLFEYFSETQRNKGNFPGRFSGRQFSNSRSEMNVSTLELGDSALYLCASSSSKGERQETQYFGPGTRLLVL.

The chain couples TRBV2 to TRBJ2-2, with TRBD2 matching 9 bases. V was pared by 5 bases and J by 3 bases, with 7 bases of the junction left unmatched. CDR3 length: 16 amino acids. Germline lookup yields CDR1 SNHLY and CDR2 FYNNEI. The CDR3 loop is CASSLGTSSYTGELFF. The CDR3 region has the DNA TGTGCCAGCAGTTTGGGGACTAGCTCATACACCGGGGAGCTGTTTTTT.

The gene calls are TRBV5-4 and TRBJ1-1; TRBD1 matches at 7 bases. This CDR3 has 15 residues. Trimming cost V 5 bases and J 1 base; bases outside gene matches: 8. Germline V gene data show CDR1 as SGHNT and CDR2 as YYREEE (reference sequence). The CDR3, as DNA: TGTGCCAGCAGGGTACAGGGGCGCTGGAACACTGAAGCTTTCTTT. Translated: CASRVQGRWNTEAFF.

The CDR3 region has the DNA TGTGCCACCAGTGATCGACAGTCCGGAAACACCATATATTTT. Protein: CATSDRQSGNTIYF. The chain links TRBV24-1 to TRBJ1-3; D perhaps matches TRBD1 (5 bases). Trimming cost V 3 bases and J 4 bases, with 9 bases left between them. The germline CDR1 and CDR2 sequences are KGHDR and SFDVKD. The CDR3 runs 14 residues.

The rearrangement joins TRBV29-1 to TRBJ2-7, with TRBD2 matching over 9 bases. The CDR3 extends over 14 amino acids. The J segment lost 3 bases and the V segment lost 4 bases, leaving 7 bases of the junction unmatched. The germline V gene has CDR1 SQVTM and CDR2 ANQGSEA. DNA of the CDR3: TGCAGCGTTGCTGCGGGTAGCGGGAGCTACGAGCAGTACTTC. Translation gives CSVAAGSGSYEQYF.

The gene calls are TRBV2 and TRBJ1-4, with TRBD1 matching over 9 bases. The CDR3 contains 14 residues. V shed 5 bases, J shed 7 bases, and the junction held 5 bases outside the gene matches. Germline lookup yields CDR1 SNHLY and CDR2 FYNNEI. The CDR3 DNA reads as TGTGCCAGCAGTTTACAGGGACAGGGTGAAAAACTGTTTTTT. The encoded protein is CASSLQGQGEKLFF.

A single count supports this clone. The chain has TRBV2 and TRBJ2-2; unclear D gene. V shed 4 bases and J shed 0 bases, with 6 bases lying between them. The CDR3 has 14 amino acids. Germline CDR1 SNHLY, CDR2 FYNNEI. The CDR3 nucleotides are TGTGCCAGCAGTGGGGCAGCGAACACCGGGGAGCTGTTTTTT. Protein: CASSGAANTGELFF.

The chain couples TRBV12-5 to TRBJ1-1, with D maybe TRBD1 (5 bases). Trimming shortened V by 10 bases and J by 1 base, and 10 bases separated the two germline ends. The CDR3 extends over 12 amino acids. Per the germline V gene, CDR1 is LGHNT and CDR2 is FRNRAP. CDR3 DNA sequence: TGTGCTACGCGTACAGGGAACACTGAAGCTTTCTTT. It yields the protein CATRTGNTEAFF. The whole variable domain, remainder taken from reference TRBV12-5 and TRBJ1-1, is DARVTQTPRHKVTEMGQEVTMRCQPILGHNTVFWYRQTMMQGLELLAYFRNRAPLDDSGMPKDRFSAEMPDATLATLKIQPSEPRDSAVYFCATRTGNTEAFFGQGTRLTVV.

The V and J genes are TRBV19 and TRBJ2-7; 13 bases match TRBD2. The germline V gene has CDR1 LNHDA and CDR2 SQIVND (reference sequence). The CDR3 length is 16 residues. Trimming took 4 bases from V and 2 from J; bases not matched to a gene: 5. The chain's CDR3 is CASSTRTSGRAYEQYF. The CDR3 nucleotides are TGTGCCAGTAGTACTAGGACTAGCGGGAGAGCCTACGAGCAGTACTTC.

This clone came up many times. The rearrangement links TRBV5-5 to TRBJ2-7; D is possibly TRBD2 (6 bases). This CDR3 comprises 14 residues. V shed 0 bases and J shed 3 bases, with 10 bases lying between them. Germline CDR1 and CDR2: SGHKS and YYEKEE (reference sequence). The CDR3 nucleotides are TGTGCCAGCAGCTTGGATCGGGGGAACTACGAGCAGTACTTC. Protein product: CASSLDRGNYEQYF.

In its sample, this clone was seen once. The CDR3 loop reads CASSKGAGGHYEQYF. CDR3 DNA sequence: TGTGCCAGCAGCAAAGGGGCAGGGGGCCATTACGAGCAGTACTTC. This chain connects TRBV21-1 to TRBJ2-7; the table's D call TRBD1 went unverified against the DNA. TRBV21-1 is a pseudogene segment. The CDR3 is 15 residues long.

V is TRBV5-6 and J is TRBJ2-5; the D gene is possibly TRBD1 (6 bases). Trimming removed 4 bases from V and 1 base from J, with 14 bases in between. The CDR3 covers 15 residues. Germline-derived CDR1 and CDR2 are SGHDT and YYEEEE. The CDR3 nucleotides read TGTGCCAGCAGCGAGGCCACAGGGATCCAAGAGACCCAGTACTTC. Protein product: CASSEATGIQETQYF.

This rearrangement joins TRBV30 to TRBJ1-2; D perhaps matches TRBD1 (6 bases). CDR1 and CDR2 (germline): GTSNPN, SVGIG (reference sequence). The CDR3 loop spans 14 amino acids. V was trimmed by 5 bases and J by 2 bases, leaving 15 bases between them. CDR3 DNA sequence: TGTGCCTGGGCCACGGGGGGCGACAACTATGGCTACACCTTC. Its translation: CAWATGGDNYGYTF.

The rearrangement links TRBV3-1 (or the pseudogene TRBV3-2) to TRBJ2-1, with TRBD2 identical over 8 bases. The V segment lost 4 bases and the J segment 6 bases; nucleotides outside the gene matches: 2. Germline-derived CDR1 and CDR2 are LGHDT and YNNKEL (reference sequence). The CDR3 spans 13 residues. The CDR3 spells CASSLAGPNEQFF. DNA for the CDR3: TGTGCCAGCAGCCTAGCGGGGCCCAATGAGCAGTTCTTC.